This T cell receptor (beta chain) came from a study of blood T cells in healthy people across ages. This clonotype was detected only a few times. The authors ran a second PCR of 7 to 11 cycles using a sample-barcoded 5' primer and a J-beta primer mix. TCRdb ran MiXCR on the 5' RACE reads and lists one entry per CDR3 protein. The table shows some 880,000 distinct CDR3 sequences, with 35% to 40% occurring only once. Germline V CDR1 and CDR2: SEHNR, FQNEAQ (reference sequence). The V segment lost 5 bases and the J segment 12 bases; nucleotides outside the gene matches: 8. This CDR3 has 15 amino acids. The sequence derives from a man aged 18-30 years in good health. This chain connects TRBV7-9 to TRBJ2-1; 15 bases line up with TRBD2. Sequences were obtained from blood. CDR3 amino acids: CASSLRTSGGAVQFF. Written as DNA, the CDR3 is TGTGCCAGCAGCCTCCGGACTAGCGGGGGGGCCGTGCAGTTCTTC.